These 25 T cell receptor beta chains came from one sample sequenced in a study of siplizumab effects on memory and regulatory T cells. Sequenced by immunoSEQ multiplex PCR; TCRdb stores in-frame clones only, minus some. This table has about 100,000 clones, approximately 92% appearing once. Sequences were obtained from CD4+ T cells sorted from blood. All receptors derive from a human donor in good health.

This chain connects TRBV28 to TRBJ1-5; 11 bases fit TRBD1. The CDR3 runs to 15 residues. From germline, CDR1 is MDHEN and CDR2 SYDVKM. V was clipped by 7 bases and J by 6 bases; unmatched bases: 8. In DNA form, the CDR3 reads TGTGCCAGCACCAAGGACAGGGGGCTTTCTCAGCCCCAGCATTTT. This sequence encodes CASTKDRGLSQPQHF.

This chain connects TRBV7-3 to TRBJ1-1; weak D call: TRBD1 (5 bases). CDR1 and CDR2 (germline): SGHTA, FQGTGA. The CDR3 sequence is 16 residues long. The V end lost 4 bases, the J end lost 0 bases, and 15 bases lay between the germline ends. This CDR3 is CASSSLAQTVNTEAFF. The CDR3 DNA follows: TGTGCCAGCAGCTCACTAGCCCAGACAGTGAACACTGAAGCTTTCTTT.

V usage is TRBV2 and J usage is TRBJ2-7; 7 nucleotides line up with TRBD1. V was pared by 6 bases and J by 1 base, with 6 bases of the junction left unmatched. Looked up from germline, CDR1 is SNHLY and CDR2 is FYNNEI. The CDR3 consists of 14 residues. CDR3 loop: CASRVLGQSYEQYF. CDR3 nucleotide sequence: TGTGCCAGCAGAGTACTGGGACAGTCCTACGAGCAGTACTTC.

V is TRBV6-6 and J is TRBJ1-5; weak D call: TRBD1 (5 bases). CDR3 length: 14 residues. Germline assignment: CDR1 MNHNY and CDR2 SVGAGI (reference sequence). The V and J ends lost 6 bases and 5 bases respectively, with 14 bases between them. The CDR3 is CASRNGGFDQPQHF. The CDR3 coding sequence is TGTGCCAGCAGAAACGGGGGGTTCGATCAGCCCCAGCATTTT.

This clone was found once. V gene TRBV19 combines with J gene TRBJ1-3; no clear D gene. Trimming took off 3 bases at V and 2 bases at J, with 5 bases between the two ends. The CDR3 covers 13 residues. CDR1 and CDR2 (germline): LNHDA, SQIVND (reference sequence). CDR3 DNA: TGTGCCAGTAGTATCCTTACTGGAAACACCATATATTTT. The encoded protein is CASSILTGNTIYF.

V is TRBV5-4 and J is TRBJ2-5; TRBD1 is a possible D gene (5 bases). V gave up 0 bases and J gave up 4 bases, with 10 bases separating them. The length of the CDR3 is 14 residues. Germline V lookup: CDR1 SGHNT, CDR2 YYREEE (reference sequence). The CDR3 sequence is CASSLGGAAETQYF. In DNA form, the CDR3 reads TGTGCCAGCAGCTTGGGTGGGGCAGCAGAGACCCAGTACTTC.

The CDR3 loop is CASSRRDSGELFF. The DNA for the CDR3 is TGCGCCAGCAGCCGCAGGGATTCCGGGGAGCTGTTTTTT. The J gene is TRBJ2-2, the V gene TRBV10-2; maybe TRBD1 (5 bases). Trimming removed 6 bases at V and 6 bases at J, with 11 bases between. The CDR3 has 13 amino acids. Per the germline V gene, CDR1 is WSHSY and CDR2 is SAAADI.

As to this clone: Distinct nucleotide sequences in the sample also encode this CDR3. The chain combines TRBV5-1 with TRBJ2-3; 9 bases match TRBD2. The length of the CDR3 is 17 residues. Germline V CDR1 and CDR2: SGHRS, YFSETQ. Trimming took 4 bases from V and 4 from J; bases not matched to a gene: 13. The CDR3 DNA reads TGCGCCAGCAGCCTTGCGGGACTAGCCGGCGGCGCAGATACGCAGTATTTT. It encodes CASSLAGLAGGADTQYF.

CDR3 DNA sequence: TGTGCCATCAGTGAGGCTCAGAACACTGAAGCTTTCTTT. Its translation: CAISEAQNTEAFF. The chain uses TRBV10-3 and TRBJ1-1; D not resolved. Trimming pared 2 bases from V and 1 base from J, leaving 5 bases between. The CDR3 loop spans 13 amino acids. Germline CDR1 is ENHRY and CDR2 is SYGVKD.

The chain combines TRBV7-2 with TRBJ2-1, with a tentative D call TRBD2 (6 bases). Trimming removed 2 bases from V and 15 bases from J, with 14 bases in between. The germline CDR1 and CDR2 sequences are SGHTA and FQGNSA. CDR3 size: 12 residues. The CDR3 DNA follows: TGTGCCAGCAGCTTAACCGGGGGAGTGACGTTCTTC. It yields the protein CASSLTGGVTFF.

The CDR3 spells CASSSTGAWEPQHF. The CDR3 coding sequence is TGTGCCAGCAGTTCCACAGGGGCCTGGGAGCCCCAGCATTTT. The chain joins TRBV6-1 to TRBJ1-5; 7 positions match TRBD1. Germline CDR1 and CDR2: MNHNS and SASEGT. The CDR3 has 14 residues. V shed 5 bases and J 8 bases; nucleotides not matched to a gene: 9.

The J gene is TRBJ2-7, the V gene TRBV4-1; TRBD2 agrees at 8 bases. Germline CDR1 MGHRA, CDR2 YSYEKL. After removal of 4 bases from V and 2 bases from J, the junction contained 7 bases not matched to a gene. The length of the CDR3 is 15 residues. This CDR3 reads CASSPVGRGAYEQYF. The CDR3 DNA sequence: TGCGCCAGCAGCCCGGTAGGGCGGGGGGCCTACGAGCAGTACTTC.

This clone was seen only a few times. The J gene is TRBJ1-1, the V gene TRBV4-2; D unclear. The CDR3 runs to 13 residues. The ends were cut back, 0 bases at V and 0 bases at J, with 2 bases in the middle. CDR1 and CDR2 (germline): LGHNA, YNFKEQ. This chain's CDR3 is CASSQDMNTEAFF. CDR3 DNA sequence: TGTGCCAGCAGCCAAGATATGAACACTGAAGCTTTCTTT.

This chain connects TRBV28 to TRBJ1-4, with TRBD1 matching 7 bases. Germline values: CDR1 MDHEN, CDR2 SYDVKM. V was clipped by 6 bases and J by 8 bases; unmatched bases: 12. The CDR3 loop spans 15 amino acids. Here the CDR3 reads CASRSILDRNEKLFF. In DNA form, the CDR3 reads TGTGCCAGCAGGTCCATATTGGACAGGAACGAAAAACTGTTTTTT.

The chain combines TRBV5-5 with TRBJ2-5; maybe TRBD2 (5 bases). The ends were cut back, 7 bases at V and 1 base at J, with 8 bases in the middle. CDR3 size: 12 residues. CDR1 is SGHKS and CDR2 is YYEKEE in the germline V gene (reference sequence). The DNA of the CDR3 is TGTGCCAGCTCGAGGGTCCAAGAGACCCAGTACTTC. Translated: CASSRVQETQYF.

The chain employs TRBV30 and TRBJ1-1, with D possibly being TRBD1 (5 bases). Between the trimmed V and J ends, which lost 2 bases and 1 base, there was a span of 14 bases. CDR3 length: 15 residues. Looked up from germline, CDR1 is GTSNPN and CDR2 is SVGIG (reference sequence). The CDR3 DNA is TGTGCCTGGAGTTTCACAGGAGACCGGAACACTGAAGCTTTCTTT. Its translation: CAWSFTGDRNTEAFF.

The chain is built from TRBV9 and TRBJ2-3, with 8 bases aligning to TRBD2. CDR1 is SGDLS, CDR2 YYNGEE, per germline. This CDR3 spans 16 amino acids. The V and J ends lost 0 bases and 6 bases, in that order; junction bases with no gene match: 9. CDR3 in amino acids: CASSVAPGLGRDTQYF. The CDR3 DNA is TGTGCCAGCAGCGTAGCTCCGGGACTAGGGAGGGATACGCAGTATTTT.

The rearrangement uses TRBV5-1 and TRBJ2-7, with D tentatively TRBD1 (5 bases). The length of the CDR3 is 15 residues. V was pared by 6 bases and J by 3 bases, with 19 bases between. In germline, CDR1 is SGHRS, CDR2 YFSETQ. Written as DNA, the CDR3 is TGCGCCAGCAATTTGGGGCAGGGTGTCGTCTACGAGCAGTACTTC. Translating it yields CASNLGQGVVYEQYF.

This rearrangement joins TRBV9 to TRBJ2-7, with 7 positions matching TRBD2. Trimming removed 5 bases from V and 3 bases from J; junction bases left unmatched: 8. The CDR3 is 14 residues long. Germline V gives CDR1 SGDLS, CDR2 YYNGEE. CDR3 nucleotide sequence: TGTGCCAGCAGACGTCTCGGGGGGTTCTACGAGCAGTACTTC. This codes for CASRRLGGFYEQYF.

The chain employs TRBV28 and TRBJ1-6; no definite D call. The germline V gene has CDR1 MDHEN and CDR2 SYDVKM. Trimming cost V 4 bases and J 7 bases, with 26 bases left between them. The CDR3 length is 19 residues. The CDR3 nucleotides are TGTGCCAGCAGTTCAACAATCCTCTTTCGGGAGGCCCTAAATTCACCCCTCCACTTT. This sequence encodes CASSSTILFREALNSPLHF.

The genes are TRBV15 and TRBJ2-3, with 8 bases lining up with TRBD1. J gave up 2 bases and V 2 bases, and 12 bases lay outside the gene matches. Germline V gives CDR1 LNHNV, CDR2 YYDKDF (reference sequence). The CDR3 consists of 18 residues. CDR3 DNA: TGTGCCACCAGCAGATCCTATCAGGGGGCAGTTTACACAGATACGCAGTATTTT. It yields the protein CATSRSYQGAVYTDTQYF. Filled out from reference TRBV15 and TRBJ2-3, the complete variable domain reads DAMVIQNPRYQVTQFGKPVTLSCSQTLNHNVMYWYQQKSSQAPKLLFHYYDKDFNNEADTPDNFQSRRPNTSFCFLDIRSPGLGDTAMYLCATSRSYQGAVYTDTQYFGPGTRLTVL.

This clone was detected only once. The rearrangement links TRBV5-1 to TRBJ1-3, with D hard to call. The germline V and J ends were trimmed by 0 bases and 0 bases, with 1 base remaining between them. This CDR3 region has 13 residues. In germline, CDR1 is SGHRS, CDR2 YFSETQ. This CDR3 is CASSLGSGNTIYF. Written as DNA, the CDR3 is TGCGCCAGCAGCTTGGGCTCTGGAAACACCATATATTTT.

The chain has TRBV15 and TRBJ1-1; no clear D gene. Germline CDR1 reads LNHNV; CDR2 reads YYDKDF (reference sequence). Trimming took 1 base from V and 3 from J, leaving 9 bases between them. The length of the CDR3 is 14 residues. CDR3 nucleotides: TGTGCCACCAGCAGAGCCGGGGTTCACACTGAAGCTTTCTTT. It yields the protein CATSRAGVHTEAFF. The full variable domain, its missing parts supplied by reference TRBV15 and TRBJ1-1, is DAMVIQNPRYQVTQFGKPVTLSCSQTLNHNVMYWYQQKSSQAPKLLFHYYDKDFNNEADTPDNFQSRRPNTSFCFLDIRSPGLGDTAMYLCATSRAGVHTEAFFGQGTRLTVV.

This clone was counted once. The chain recombines TRBV19 with TRBJ1-1, with a possible D match to TRBD1 (5 bases). Germline V gene data show CDR1 as LNHDA and CDR2 as SQIVND (reference sequence). V was pared by 3 bases and J by 1 base, with 12 bases between. The CDR3 totals 15 residues. This CDR3 reads CASSIEWGRNTEAFF. The CDR3 DNA follows: TGTGCCAGTAGTATTGAGTGGGGCAGGAACACTGAAGCTTTCTTT.

The chain couples TRBV7-3 to TRBJ2-6; TRBD2 matches 8 bases. Per the germline V gene, CDR1 is SGHTA and CDR2 is FQGTGA. The CDR3 totals 17 residues. The J segment lost 0 bases and the V segment lost 5 bases, leaving 6 bases of the junction unmatched. CDR3 loop: CASSRGGRTSGANVLTF. Written as DNA, the CDR3 is TGTGCCAGCAGCCGGGGGGGACGGACCTCTGGGGCCAACGTCCTGACTTTC.